A selection of T cell receptor beta chains follows, all from one sample in a study of CD8+CD57+ T cells in acquired aplastic anemia. TCRdb called the reads again in MiXCR, with one record for every CDR3 protein. The table shows around 51,000 distinct CDR3 sequences, with around two thirds occurring only once. The sequenced material came from sorted CD4+, CD8+, or CD8+CD57+ T cells (not recorded which) from PBMCs. The receptors derive from a human donor in good health, serving as a control. Both conserved end residues are trimmed from each CDR3.

>TRBV7-8|TRBJ2-1
ASRTRGEQF
>TRBV12-3/TRBV12-4|TRBJ2-1
ASSLMGGASYNEQF
>TRBV15|TRBJ2-7
ATSRGGTSLEQY
>TRBV2|TRBJ2-7
ASSDGPYEQY
>TRBV7-9|TRBJ2-5
ASSRGTGRLQETQY
>TRBV7-3|TRBJ2-6
ASSSQAGVRSGANVLT
>TRBV7-6|TRBJ2-5
ASSPRWGAGETQY
>TRBV10-3|TRBJ2-5
AIQTSGREYQETQY
>TRBV2|TRBJ1-2
ASENRGNYGYT
>TRBV2|TRBJ1-6
ASNGGATSPLH
>TRBV11-2|TRBJ1-2
ASSLLRQGAYYGYT
>TRBV24-1|TRBJ2-1
ATSDTGTTAYNEQF
>TRBV7-2|TRBJ2-2
ASSLAIAGELF
>TRBV2|TRBJ1-6
ASSEAWNSPLH
>TRBV2|TRBJ2-1
ASSFGLAYDEQF
>TRBV10-2|TRBJ2-7
ASKPGQGYEQY
>TRBV30|TRBJ1-4
ACRSGTNEKLF
>TRBV19|TRBJ1-4
ASSFGQGAGGEKLF
>TRBV25-1|TRBJ1-1
ASSEYGTGERGTEAF
>TRBV10-3|TRBJ2-1
AISTGTDNEQF
>TRBV20-1|TRBJ2-5
SAQTSNPQETQY
>TRBV2|TRBJ1-6
ASSGRTNSPLH
>TRBV2|TRBJ2-1
ASSDGEQF
>TRBV19|TRBJ2-3
ASRPGQVTDTQY
>TRBV10-3|TRBJ2-7
ASSYGTGGPYEQY
>TRBV24-1|TRBJ2-2
ATSDPDGSTGELF
>TRBV13|TRBJ2-7
ASSLGGAGAHEQY
>TRBV5-1|TRBJ2-3
ASSTEYRASTDTQY
>TRBV6-1|TRBJ2-7
ASTTIGGVSYEQY
>TRBV7-9|TRBJ1-2
ASVNRQGEYGYT
>TRBV12-3/TRBV12-4|TRBJ1-4
ASSLKQGGPEKLF
>TRBV7-2|TRBJ1-1
ASSLSWNTEAL
>TRBV29-1|TRBJ2-1
SVQTGRVTYNEQF
>TRBV19|TRBJ1-5
ASSSDIPGGGVQPQH
>TRBV19|TRBJ1-1
ASSIGRVTEAF
>TRBV12-3/TRBV12-4|TRBJ1-5
ASSPDRVGQPQH
>TRBV15|TRBJ2-2
ATSRDRYTGGLF
>TRBV19|TRBJ1-4
ASMMTARGREKLF
>TRBV2|TRBJ1-3
ASSLQGPGNTIY
>TRBV2|TRBJ2-3
ASMGVEGDTQY
>TRBV10-3|TRBJ2-5
ASSYSGGLGETQY
>TRBV15|TRBJ2-3
ATSIRPQDTDTQY
>TRBV11-1|TRBJ2-7
ASSLIGERSSYEQY
>TRBV7-7|TRBJ2-7
ASSRGGDYEQY
>TRBV19|TRBJ1-2
ASSILTSYT
>TRBV15|TRBJ1-5
ATSRVTGGQPQH
>TRBV7-9|TRBJ1-2
ASSGGRGRGYT
>TRBV19|TRBJ2-7
ASSRLRDTSYEQY
>TRBV20-1|TRBJ1-6
SATPQRARNSPLH
>TRBV20-1|TRBJ2-5
SASGQETQY
>TRBV10-3|TRBJ1-1
AISGTGVPEAF
>TRBV25-1|TRBJ1-1
ASSDMGRETEAF
>TRBV24-1|TRBJ2-1
APQPARERYNEQF
>TRBV6-6|TRBJ2-7
ASSLIYEQY
>TRBV2|TRBJ1-2
ASNVGGSNYGYT
>TRBV19|TRBJ1-1
ASDLGEDTEAF
>TRBV15|TRBJ2-6
ATSTRGTGANVLT